This section outlines one T cell receptor beta chain sequence together with its context. Other DNA sequences of this sample code for an identical CDR3. This specimen belongs to a study of beta chain features in type 1 diabetes. V lost 4 bases and J 10 bases, leaving 14 bases between the germline ends. CDR1 and CDR2 from the germline V gene are LNHDA and SQIVND (reference sequence). The CDR3 sequence is 13 residues long. The study reverse transcribed the entire isolated RNA, so it sequenced expressed TCRB transcripts. Sequencing used immunoSEQ multiplex PCR; TCRdb keeps in-frame clones, though not all of them. The sample has about 110,000 clones, less than 40% seen once.

Sequencing input: stem cell memory CD4+ T cells from blood. The sequence came from a woman in her late teens or twenties in good health. V is TRBV19 and J is TRBJ2-4; unclear D gene. Here the CDR3 DNA reads TGTGCCAGTAGTAGAGGCTCCAGAGGAATTCAGTACTTC. Translating gives CASSRGSRGIQYF.